Each of the 32 T cell receptor beta chains below was sequenced from the same sample in a study of blood T cell repertoires in COVID-19. The repertoire was sequenced with immunoSEQ multiplex PCR; TCRdb's copy has only in-frame clones and lacks some. The sample carries over 100,000 clones, roughly 77% recorded once. The specimen sequenced was peripheral blood. Receptor source: a man in his 60s with active or convalescent COVID-19.

This clone was seen a few times. V usage is TRBV6-2 or TRBV6-3 and J usage is TRBJ2-1; 7 bases map to TRBD2. The J segment lost 7 bases and the V segment lost 4 bases, leaving 4 bases of the junction unmatched. Germline CDR1 MNHEY, CDR2 SVGEGT. This CDR3 contains 13 residues. Here the CDR3 reads CASSSGTMNEQFF. Written as DNA, the CDR3 is TGTGCCAGCAGTTCAGGGACTATGAATGAGCAGTTCTTC.

This chain links TRBV7-2 with TRBJ2-3, with a weak D call TRBD1 (7 bases). CDR1 SGHTA and CDR2 FQGNSA come from the germline V gene. The length of the CDR3 is 15 residues. V was shortened by 6 bases and J by 4 bases, with 17 bases between the two germline ends. CDR3 protein: CASSLRGRGADTQYF. DNA of the CDR3: TGTGCCAGCAGTCTAAGGGGGCGCGGGGCAGATACGCAGTATTTT.

V and J are TRBV9 and TRBJ2-3; TRBD2 aligns across 12 bases. The germline CDR1 and CDR2 sequences are SGDLS and YYNGEE. The CDR3 extends over 16 amino acids. J gave up 5 bases and V 0 bases, and 4 bases lay outside the gene matches. CDR3 coding DNA: TGTGCCAGCAGCGTAGATCTAGCGGGAGGGGGAGATACGCAGTATTTT. Translated: CASSVDLAGGGDTQYF. Full variable domain (outside the CDR3, taken from reference TRBV9 and TRBJ2-3): DSGVTQTPKHLITATGQRVTLRCSPRSGDLSVYWYQQSLDQGLQFLIQYYNGEERAKGNILERFSAQQFPDLHSELNLSSLELGDSALYFCASSVDLAGGGDTQYFGPGTRLTVL.

The V gene is TRBV19, the J gene TRBJ2-3; 10 bases are shared with TRBD1. The CDR3 runs 15 residues. CDR1 is LNHDA, CDR2 SQIVND, per germline (reference sequence). V dropped 4 bases and J dropped 4; count of bases not matched to a gene: 5. CDR3 coding DNA: TGTGCCAGTAGTACCCTCGACAGGGGGCCAGATACGCAGTATTTT. As protein: CASSTLDRGPDTQYF.

The J gene is TRBJ2-3, the V gene TRBV11-3; TRBD2 aligns across 9 bases. The CDR3 is made up of 17 amino acids. Per the germline V gene, CDR1 is SGHNT and CDR2 is YENEEA. J was trimmed by 4 bases and V by 1 base; bases with no gene match: 9. The DNA of the CDR3 is TGTGCCAGCAGCTTAGGTTCTAGCGGGACAATTGCAGATACGCAGTATTTT. This translates into CASSLGSSGTIADTQYF.

The gene calls are TRBV7-9 and TRBJ2-2, with D possibly TRBD2 on 6 matching bases. Trimming pared 5 bases from V and 1 base from J, leaving 17 bases between. This CDR3 has 17 amino acids. Germline V lookup: CDR1 SEHNR, CDR2 FQNEAQ (reference sequence). The CDR3 nucleotides are TGTGCCAGCAGCCGTCGTCGGAGTAGCGGGAACACCGGGGAGCTGTTTTTT. This encodes CASSRRRSSGNTGELFF.

This clone was recorded many times. The chain carries TRBV29-1 and TRBJ2-2; weak D call: TRBD1 (5 bases). In germline, CDR1 is SQVTM, CDR2 ANQGSEA. The CDR3 is 14 residues long. With 7 bases removed from V and 8 bases from J, the gap between germline ends came to 20 bases. CDR3 sequence reads: CSAVIEDMVGELFF. The CDR3 coding sequence is TGCAGCGCCGTGATTGAGGACATGGTTGGGGAGCTGTTTTTT.

On this clone itself: A single base separates this from a much larger clone, so it may be a read error. The sample has other DNA sequences that encode this CDR3 too. The V and J genes are TRBV9 and TRBJ2-7; a weak D match, TRBD2 (6 bases). Germline V CDR1 and CDR2: SGDLS, YYNGEE. V lost 0 bases to trimming and J lost 6 bases, with 16 bases between them. CDR3 length: 15 amino acids. CDR3 sequence (DNA): TGTGCCAGCAGCGTAGGAGTCGGGAGAGAAGGCGAGCAGTACTTC. This gives the protein CASSVGVGREGEQYF.

The chain has TRBV19 and TRBJ1-1; possibly TRBD1 for D (6 bases). V was clipped by 5 bases and J by 2 bases, with 15 bases between them. This CDR3 contains 15 residues. Germline lookup yields CDR1 LNHDA and CDR2 SQIVND (reference sequence). CDR3 region: CASSLSAGVNTEAFF. The CDR3 DNA sequence: TGTGCCAGTAGTTTATCGGCAGGGGTTAACACTGAAGCTTTCTTT.

The V and J genes are TRBV6-6 and TRBJ2-7; 7 nucleotides agree with TRBD1. Trimming cost V 5 bases and J 6 bases; bases outside gene matches: 10. Germline-derived CDR1 and CDR2 are MNHNY and SVGAGI (reference sequence). The length of the CDR3 is 14 residues. The CDR3 DNA reads TGTGCCAGCAGTAACACGGGACAGCTTTCCGAGCAGTACTTC. Amino acid sequence: CASSNTGQLSEQYF.

The chain couples TRBV6-5 to TRBJ2-3, with TRBD1 matching 10 bases. CDR1 is MNHEY and CDR2 is SVGAGI in the germline V gene. The ends lost 5 bases at V and 4 bases at J; junction bases unmatched: 6. The CDR3 runs to 15 residues. This CDR3 reads CASSTRTGGADTQYF. Here the CDR3 DNA reads TGTGCCAGCAGTACCCGGACAGGGGGGGCAGATACGCAGTATTTT.

This rearrangement joins TRBV5-4 to TRBJ1-5, with TRBD1 matching 10 bases. The CDR3 extends over 14 amino acids. Germline trimming cut 4 bases from V and 4 bases from J; bases unmatched to any gene: 2. CDR1 is SGHNT and CDR2 is YYREEE in the germline V gene (reference sequence). DNA for the CDR3: TGTGCCAGCAGCCAGGGACAGGGGAATCAGCCCCAGCATTTT. The encoded protein is CASSQGQGNQPQHF. The full variable domain, completed using reference TRBV5-4 and TRBJ1-5, is ETGVTQSPTHLIKTRGQQVTLRCSSQSGHNTVSWYQQALGQGPQFIFQYYREEENGRGNFPPRFSGLQFPNYSSELNVNALELDDSALYLCASSQGQGNQPQHFGDGTRLSIL.

J is TRBJ2-5 and V is TRBV7-3; TRBD2 matches 7 bases. Trimming took 1 base from V and 5 from J; bases not matched to a gene: 7. This CDR3 has 15 residues. Germline CDR1 is SGHTA and CDR2 is FQGTGA. CDR3 residues: CASSLIGERDETQYF. CDR3 nucleotides: TGTGCCAGCAGCTTAATAGGGGAGCGGGATGAGACCCAGTACTTC. Filled out from reference TRBV7-3 and TRBJ2-5, the complete variable domain reads GAGVSQTPSNKVTEKGKYVELRCDPISGHTALYWYRQSLGQGPEFLIYFQGTGAADDSGLPNDRFFAVRPEGSVSTLKIQRTERGDSAVYLCASSLIGERDETQYFGPGTRLLVL.

J is TRBJ2-7 and V is TRBV18; 14 nucleotides align to TRBD2. This CDR3 is 19 amino acids long. V trimming: 0 bases; J trimming: 6 bases; junction bases outside the gene matches: 13. Per germline, CDR1 KGHSH and CDR2 LQKENI. The CDR3 is CASSPPLGLAGGSTSEQYF. CDR3 DNA sequence: TGTGCCAGCTCACCACCCCTTGGACTAGCGGGAGGTTCTACTTCCGAGCAGTACTTC.

This clone was recorded once. V gene TRBV5-1 combines with J gene TRBJ1-6; 10 positions agree with TRBD1. The germline gives CDR1 SGHRS, CDR2 YFSETQ. CDR3 size: 16 residues. Unmatched junction bases numbered 8, after V lost 4 bases and J lost 7 bases. Here the CDR3 reads CASSVPTGGKNSPLHF. DNA for the CDR3: TGCGCCAGCAGCGTACCGACAGGGGGCAAGAATTCACCCCTCCACTTT.

This clone was seen a handful of times. The chain uses TRBV7-2 and TRBJ1-2, with D possibly TRBD1 on 6 matching bases. V was cut by 1 base and J by 8 bases, with 11 bases left in between. The length of the CDR3 is 13 residues. Germline V gene lookup returns CDR1 SGHTA and CDR2 FQGNSA. The CDR3 here is CASSLDRVKGYTF. CDR3 DNA sequence: TGTGCCAGCAGCTTAGACAGGGTAAAGGGCTACACCTTC.

The genes are TRBV2 and TRBJ1-4; D uncertain. V dropped 6 bases and J dropped 3 bases, with 5 bases sitting between them. This CDR3 region has 12 residues. Germline-derived CDR1 and CDR2 are SNHLY and FYNNEI. The CDR3 here is CASSRSNEKLFF. The CDR3 DNA follows: TGTGCCAGCAGCAGGTCTAATGAAAAACTGTTTTTT.

The chain is built from TRBV5-1 and TRBJ2-2, with 7 bases fitting TRBD2. Germline CDR1 and CDR2: SGHRS and YFSETQ. The J segment lost 7 bases and the V segment lost 5 bases, leaving 8 bases of the junction unmatched. The CDR3 extends over 14 amino acids. CDR3 bases: TGCGCCAGCAGAGGGGCGGGAGCGCGCGGGGAGCTGTTTTTT. This sequence encodes CASRGAGARGELFF.

The gene calls are TRBV5-1 and TRBJ2-5; 10 bases line up with TRBD1. This CDR3 has 14 residues. The junction had 3 bases not matched to a gene; V was cut back by 3 bases and J by 4 bases. In germline, CDR1 is SGHRS, CDR2 YFSETQ. The CDR3 reads CASSYGQGVETQYF. The CDR3 DNA sequence: TGCGCCAGCAGCTATGGACAGGGGGTAGAGACCCAGTACTTC.

The chain has TRBV2 and TRBJ2-3, with 10 bases fitting TRBD1. Losses at the gene ends were 9 bases for V and 3 bases for J; bases not matched to a gene: 12. This CDR3 region has 16 residues. Per germline, CDR1 SNHLY and CDR2 FYNNEI. The CDR3 spells CARGVGGDRGTDTQYF. The CDR3 bases are TGTGCCAGAGGAGTAGGGGGGGACAGGGGAACAGATACGCAGTATTTT.

This sequence joins TRBV10-3 and TRBJ2-5; 9 bases align to TRBD2. CDR1 is ENHRY, CDR2 SYGVKD, per germline. The junction had 15 bases not matched to a gene; V was cut back by 3 bases and J by 4 bases. The CDR3 has 18 amino acids. The chain's CDR3 is CAISDYSASGKGRETQYF. The CDR3 coding sequence is TGTGCCATCAGTGACTATTCGGCTAGCGGGAAGGGGAGAGAGACCCAGTACTTC.

The V gene is TRBV21-1, the J gene TRBJ2-3; TRBD2, the table's D call, was not compared with the DNA. TRBV21-1 is an annotated pseudogene. This CDR3 spans 16 amino acids. In DNA, the CDR3 is TGTGCCAGCAGCAAAGACCCGGGAGGGATTACAGATACGCAGTATTTT. Translated: CASSKDPGGITDTQYF.

J is TRBJ1-1 and V is TRBV5-1; TRBD1 matches 9 bases. This CDR3 contains 13 residues. Germline assignment: CDR1 SGHRS and CDR2 YFSETQ. After removal of 4 bases from V and 3 bases from J, the junction contained 1 base not matched to a gene. Written as DNA, the CDR3 is TGCGCCAGCAGCGGGACAGGGTACACTGAAGCTTTCTTT. It is translated as CASSGTGYTEAFF.

The V call is TRBV28, the J call TRBJ2-1, with 16 bases identical to TRBD2. The CDR3 sequence is 15 residues long. V lost 6 bases, J lost 12 bases, and 8 bases stayed unmatched. CDR1 MDHEN and CDR2 SYDVKM come from the germline V gene. In nucleotides, the CDR3 is TGTGCCAGCAGCCCGGGACTAGCGGGAGGGCCAGGGCAGTTCTTC. Translation: CASSPGLAGGPGQFF.

V and J are TRBV28 and TRBJ1-4; TRBD1 is a possible D gene (5 bases). CDR1 is MDHEN, CDR2 SYDVKM, per germline. CDR3 length: 14 residues. V lost 5 bases and J lost 5, with 12 bases in between. Here the CDR3 DNA reads TGTGCCAGCAGTCCCGACAGAATCAATGAAAAACTGTTTTTT. The encoded protein is CASSPDRINEKLFF.

The chain joins TRBV21-1 to TRBJ1-6; TRBD1 is taken as the D call from the table, unchecked against the DNA. TRBV21-1 is labeled a pseudogene. This CDR3 is built from 16 residues. The CDR3 nucleotides read TGTGCCAGCAGCAGAGACAGGGGCGGCAACAATTCACCCCTCCACTTT. This translates into CASSRDRGGNNSPLHF.

This chain joins TRBV2 and TRBJ2-5; the match to TRBD2 covers 7 bases. Trimming removed 7 bases from V and 4 bases from J; junction bases left unmatched: 6. The CDR3 extends over 13 amino acids. Germline assignment: CDR1 SNHLY and CDR2 FYNNEI. The CDR3 DNA reads as TGTGCCAGCATCCCGGGGGAGGGAGAGACCCAGTACTTC. Encoded protein: CASIPGEGETQYF.

This clone was seen only a few times. This sample also contains other DNA sequences that code for the same CDR3. V and J are TRBV18 and TRBJ1-3; 7 positions agree with TRBD1. The germline V gene has CDR1 KGHSH and CDR2 LQKENI. The CDR3 runs to 16 residues. With 3 bases clipped from V and 0 bases from J, the junction kept 5 bases outside the gene matches. The CDR3 nucleotides read TGTGCCAGCTCACCTCCGGGACAGCTCTCTGGAAACACCATATATTTT. It specifies CASSPPGQLSGNTIYF.

The J gene is TRBJ2-4, the V gene TRBV28; the match to TRBD1 covers 8 bases. The CDR3 sequence is 16 residues long. Germline lookup yields CDR1 MDHEN and CDR2 SYDVKM. Germline trimming cut 4 bases from V and 3 bases from J; bases unmatched to any gene: 8. CDR3 residues: CASSSQGQGFKNIQYF. CDR3 in DNA: TGTGCCAGCAGTTCCCAAGGACAGGGTTTCAAAAACATTCAGTACTTC.

The rearrangement joins TRBV6-6 to TRBJ2-2; D remains ambiguous. The CDR3 spans 16 residues. Trimming took off 0 bases at V and 5 bases at J, with 13 bases between the two ends. Germline CDR1 is MNHNY and CDR2 is SVGAGI (reference sequence). The CDR3 protein is CASSYSIIVQTGELFF. DNA of the CDR3: TGTGCCAGCAGTTACTCGATTATAGTCCAAACCGGGGAGCTGTTTTTT.

The chain is built from TRBV6-2 or TRBV6-3 and TRBJ2-7; 8 bases match TRBD2. CDR1 MNHEY and CDR2 SVGEGT come from the germline V gene. The CDR3 consists of 15 residues. The trim removed 3 bases at V and 1 base at J, leaving 5 bases unmatched. CDR3 DNA sequence: TGTGCCAGCAGTTATAGGACGGGAGGGTCCTACGAGCAGTACTTC. Translated: CASSYRTGGSYEQYF.

The genes are TRBV4-1 and TRBJ2-5; 11 nucleotides line up with TRBD2. V trimming: 4 bases; J trimming: 3 bases; junction bases outside the gene matches: 4. CDR3 length equals 15 residues. Germline values: CDR1 MGHRA, CDR2 YSYEKL. Here the CDR3 reads CASSLSGRAEETQYF. Here the CDR3 DNA reads TGCGCCAGCAGCCTTAGCGGGAGGGCCGAAGAGACCCAGTACTTC.